One and the same sample provided the 8 T cell receptor beta chains below, sequenced in a study of CD8 T cells in Susac syndrome. Random-hexamer reverse transcription was applied to about 0.45 to 1 ug RNA. TCRdb independently ran MiXCR on the immunoSEQ multiplex PCR reads; one entry per CDR3 protein. The sample carries about 180,000 distinct CDR3 sequences, approximately 95% recorded once. Sequenced sample: CD4+ T cells from PBMCs. The source of these receptors is a human donor with multiple sclerosis.

The gene calls are TRBV12-3 or TRBV12-4 and TRBJ2-1; perhaps TRBD1 as D (5 bases). CDR3 length equals 14 residues. V dropped 6 bases and J dropped 5 bases, with 14 bases sitting between them. The CDR3 is CASSMGLSNNEQFF. The DNA of the CDR3 is TGTGCCAGCAGCATGGGGCTTAGCAACAATGAGCAGTTCTTC.

This clonotype was found once. The chain couples TRBV12-3 or TRBV12-4 to TRBJ2-2; D gene ambiguous. This CDR3 contains 12 residues. Trimming shortened V by 6 bases and J by 6 bases, and 8 bases separated the two germline ends. Here the CDR3 reads CASRSSAGELFF. The CDR3 DNA sequence: TGTGCCAGCAGGTCGAGCGCCGGGGAGCTGTTTTTT.

This clonotype occurred a few times. CDR3 in DNA: TGTGCCAGCGGCGGCAGCTCCTACGAGCAGTACTTC. Translating it yields CASGGSSYEQYF. The chain joins TRBV12-3 or TRBV12-4 to TRBJ2-7, with no clear D. V lost 8 bases and J lost 0, with 8 bases in between. This CDR3 is 12 amino acids long.

The V call is TRBV5-1, the J call TRBJ2-7; 10 nucleotides align to TRBD2. Trimming at V came to 2 bases and at J to 2 bases, leaving 4 bases not matched to a gene. The CDR3 covers 15 residues. Germline CDR1 reads SGHRS; CDR2 reads YFSETQ. The CDR3 is CASSLLAGTTYEQYF. CDR3 nucleotides: TGCGCCAGCAGCTTACTAGCGGGGACCACCTACGAGCAGTACTTC.

This rearrangement joins TRBV5-4 to TRBJ2-3; 8 bases match TRBD1. Germline trimming cut 4 bases from V and 3 bases from J; bases unmatched to any gene: 7. The CDR3 spans 15 residues. The germline CDR1 and CDR2 sequences are SGHNT and YYREEE (reference sequence). The CDR3 nucleotides read TGTGCCAGCAGCGTACCGGGACAGGAGACAGATACGCAGTATTTT. Its translation: CASSVPGQETDTQYF.

Only a few counts were recorded for this clonotype. Mismatch with germline at one junction end may stem from a read error. This sequence joins TRBV5-1 and TRBJ2-7; D perhaps matches TRBD1 (6 bases). CDR3 length: 13 residues. Germline V gives CDR1 SGHRS, CDR2 YFSETQ. CDR3 residues: CASTVQGSSEQYF. CDR3 sequence (DNA): TGCGCCAGCACGGTACAGGGCTCCTCCGAGCAGTACTTC.

V and J are TRBV2 and TRBJ2-7, with 12 bases aligning to TRBD1. The germline V gene has CDR1 SNHLY and CDR2 FYNNEI. The V segment lost 2 bases and the J segment 5 bases; nucleotides outside the gene matches: 4. The CDR3 contains 15 residues. CDR3 sequence (DNA): TGTGCCAGCAGTGAAATGGGACAGGGGGCCCACGAGCAGTACTTC. As protein: CASSEMGQGAHEQYF.

In this sample, this clonotype turned up a few times. The chain recombines TRBV27 with TRBJ2-5; 10 positions match TRBD1. J gave up 2 bases and V 5 bases, and 2 bases lay outside the gene matches. The CDR3 sequence is 14 residues long. Germline assignment: CDR1 MNHEY and CDR2 SMNVEV (reference sequence). The chain's CDR3 is CASSRTGGQETQYF. In nucleotides, the CDR3 is TGTGCCAGCAGTCGGACAGGGGGTCAAGAGACCCAGTACTTC.